This TCR beta chain was observed in a study of shared clonotypes between healthy human individuals. Findings of the study overall: Against clonotypes common to all four donors, non-shared ones had lower generation probabilities.

Naive CD8 cells lacked CD45RO, underwent positive selection for CCR7 and left out terminally differentiated effector memory CD45RA+ cells. The assay was immunoSEQ multiplex PCR, and TCRdb's table has in-frame clones only and misses some. This table has some 2.1 million clones, roughly 95% appearing once. V lost 4 bases and J 4 bases, leaving 16 bases between the germline ends. Germline V gene data show CDR1 as SGHVS and CDR2 as FQNEAQ. The CDR3 runs to 15 residues. Comments on this clone: What it binds is not known.

Sequencing input: naive CD8+ T cells from PBMCs. The rearrangement joins TRBV7-8 to TRBJ2-5; D perhaps matches TRBD2 (5 bases). This receptor was taken from a man between 18 and 35 years old in good health. Some clones in this sample may be carry-over from other donors' samples. The CDR3 DNA reads as TGTGCCAGCAGCTCATTCGGTGGGAGTCGAGAGACCCAGTACTTC. Its translation is CASSSFGGSRETQYF.